This note documents a single TCR beta chain sequence. Its antigen remains unidentified. The source of the sample is a study of graft-versus-host responses after intestinal transplantation. Study-level background: Among the recipients, all got anti-thymocyte globulin induction and then tacrolimus and steroids for around 3 years.

V lost 4 bases to trimming and J lost 1 base, with 11 bases between them. The germline gives CDR1 MNHEY, CDR2 SMNVEV (reference sequence). CDR3 length: 15 residues. Data came from immunoSEQ multiplex PCR; TCRdb stores just in-frame clones and leaves some out. The sample shows about 120,000 clones, roughly 93% of them seen only once. Study results and caveats: Within the allografts of patients who had graft-donor T cell macrochimerism, graft-versus-host to host-versus-graft clonal ratios were high.

The rearrangement joins TRBV27 to TRBJ2-4; tentative D call: TRBD1 (6 bases). The source of this sequence is a human donor who received an intestinal transplant. Sequenced material: unstimulated CD4+ T cells sorted from spleen or lymph node cells, taken before intestinal transplant. CDR3 amino acids: CASSSNRAAKNIQYF. CDR3 coding DNA: TGTGCCAGCAGTTCCAACAGGGCGGCCAAAAACATTCAGTACTTC.